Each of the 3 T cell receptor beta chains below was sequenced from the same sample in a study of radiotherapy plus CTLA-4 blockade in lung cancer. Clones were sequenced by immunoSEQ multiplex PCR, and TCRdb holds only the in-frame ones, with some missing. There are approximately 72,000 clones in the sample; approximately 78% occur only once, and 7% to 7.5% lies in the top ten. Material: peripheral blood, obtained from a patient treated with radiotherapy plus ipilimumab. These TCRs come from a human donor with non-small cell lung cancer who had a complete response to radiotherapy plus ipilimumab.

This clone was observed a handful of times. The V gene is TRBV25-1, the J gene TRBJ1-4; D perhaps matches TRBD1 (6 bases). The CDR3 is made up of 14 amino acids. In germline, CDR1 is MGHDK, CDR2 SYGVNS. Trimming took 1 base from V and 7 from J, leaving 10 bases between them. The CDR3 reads CASSESRGSEKLFF. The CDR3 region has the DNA TGTGCCAGCAGTGAATCCAGGGGTAGTGAAAAACTGTTTTTT.

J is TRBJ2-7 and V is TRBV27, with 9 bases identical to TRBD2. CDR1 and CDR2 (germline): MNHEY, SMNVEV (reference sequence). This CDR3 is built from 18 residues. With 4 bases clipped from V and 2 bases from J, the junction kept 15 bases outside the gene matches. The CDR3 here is CASSSKALGLAGTYEQYV. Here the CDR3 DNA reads TGTGCCAGCAGTTCGAAGGCACTGGGGCTAGCGGGGACCTACGAGCAGTACGTC.

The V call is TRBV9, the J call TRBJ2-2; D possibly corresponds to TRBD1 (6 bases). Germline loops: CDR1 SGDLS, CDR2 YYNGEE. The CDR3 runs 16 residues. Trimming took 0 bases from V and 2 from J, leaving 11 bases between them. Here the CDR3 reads CASSVVSGANTGELFF. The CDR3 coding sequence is TGTGCCAGCAGCGTAGTGTCAGGGGCTAACACCGGGGAGCTGTTTTTT.